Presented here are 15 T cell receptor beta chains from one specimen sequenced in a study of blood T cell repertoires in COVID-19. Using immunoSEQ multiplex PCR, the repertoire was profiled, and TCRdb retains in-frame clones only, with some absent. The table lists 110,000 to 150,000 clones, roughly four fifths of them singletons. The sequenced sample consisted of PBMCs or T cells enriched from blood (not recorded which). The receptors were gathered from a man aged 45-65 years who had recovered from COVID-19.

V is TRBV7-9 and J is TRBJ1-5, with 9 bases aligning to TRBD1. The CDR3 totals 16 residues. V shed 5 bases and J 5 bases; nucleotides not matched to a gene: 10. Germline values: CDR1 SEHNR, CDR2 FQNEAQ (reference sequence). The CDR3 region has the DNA TGTGCCAGCAGCGGCAAGACAGGGGGTATGGATCAGCCCCAGCATTTT. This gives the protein CASSGKTGGMDQPQHF.

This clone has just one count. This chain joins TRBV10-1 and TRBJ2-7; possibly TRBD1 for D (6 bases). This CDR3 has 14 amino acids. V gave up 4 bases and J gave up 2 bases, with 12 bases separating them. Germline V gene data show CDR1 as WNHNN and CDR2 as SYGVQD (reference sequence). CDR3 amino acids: CASSVGGPTYEQYF. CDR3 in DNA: TGCGCCAGCAGTGTAGGGGGTCCTACCTACGAGCAGTACTTC.

The chain's CDR3 is CSVGTGSSYGYTF. CDR3 DNA sequence: TGCAGCGTTGGGACAGGGTCGAGCTATGGCTACACCTTC. V usage is TRBV29-1 and J usage is TRBJ1-2, with TRBD1 identical over 8 bases. CDR3 length: 13 residues. V gave up 4 bases and J gave up 4 bases; unmatched junction bases: 5. Germline loops: CDR1 SQVTM, CDR2 ANQGSEA.

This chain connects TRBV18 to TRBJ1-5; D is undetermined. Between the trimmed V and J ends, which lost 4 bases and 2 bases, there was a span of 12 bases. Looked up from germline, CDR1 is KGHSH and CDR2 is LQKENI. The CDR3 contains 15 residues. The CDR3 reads CASSQERVGNQPQHF. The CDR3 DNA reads TGTGCCAGCTCACAAGAGAGGGTAGGCAATCAGCCCCAGCATTTT. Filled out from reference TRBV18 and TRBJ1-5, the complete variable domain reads NAGVMQNPRHLVRRRGQEARLRCSPMKGHSHVYWYRQLPEEGLKFMVYLQKENIIDESGMPKERFSAEFPKEGPSILRIQQVVRGDSAAYFCASSQERVGNQPQHFGDGTRLSIL.

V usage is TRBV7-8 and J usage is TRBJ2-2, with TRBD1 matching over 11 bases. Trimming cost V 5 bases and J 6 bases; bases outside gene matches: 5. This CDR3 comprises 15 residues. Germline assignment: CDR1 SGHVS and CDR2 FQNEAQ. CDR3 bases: TGTGCCAGCAGCCAACCGGGACAGGGGGCCGGGGAGCTGTTTTTT. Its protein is CASSQPGQGAGELFF.

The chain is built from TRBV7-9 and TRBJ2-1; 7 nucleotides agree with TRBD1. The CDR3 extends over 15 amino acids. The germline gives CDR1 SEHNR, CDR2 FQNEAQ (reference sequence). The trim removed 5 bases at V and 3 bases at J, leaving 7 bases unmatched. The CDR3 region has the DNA TGTGCCAGCAGCCCTCTGGGGACAGTCTACAATGAGCAGTTCTTC. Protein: CASSPLGTVYNEQFF.

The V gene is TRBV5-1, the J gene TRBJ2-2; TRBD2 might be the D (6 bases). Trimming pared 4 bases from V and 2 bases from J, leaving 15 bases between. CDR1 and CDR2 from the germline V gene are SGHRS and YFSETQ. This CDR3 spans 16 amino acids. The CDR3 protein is CASSPTRGINTGELFF. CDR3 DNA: TGCGCCAGCAGCCCTACCCGGGGGATAAACACCGGGGAGCTGTTTTTT.

The CDR3 sequence: CASSYPSGGGNNEQFF. The CDR3 DNA sequence: TGTGCCAGCAGTTACCCTAGCGGGGGGGGTAACAATGAGCAGTTCTTC. The rearrangement joins TRBV6-5 to TRBJ2-1; 12 bases are shared with TRBD2. CDR1 and CDR2 (germline): MNHEY, SVGAGI. The V segment lost 2 bases and the J segment 5 bases; nucleotides outside the gene matches: 4. The CDR3 length is 16 residues.

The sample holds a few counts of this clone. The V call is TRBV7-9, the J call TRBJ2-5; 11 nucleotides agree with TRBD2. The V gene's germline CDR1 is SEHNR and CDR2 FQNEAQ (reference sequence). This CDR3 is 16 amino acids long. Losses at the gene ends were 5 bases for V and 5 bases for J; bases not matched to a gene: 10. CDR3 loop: CASSGPLAGAGETQYF. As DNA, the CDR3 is TGTGCCAGCAGCGGACCACTAGCGGGGGCCGGGGAGACCCAGTACTTC. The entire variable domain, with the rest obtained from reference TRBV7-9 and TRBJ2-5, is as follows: DTGVSQNPRHKITKRGQNVTFRCDPISEHNRLYWYRQTLGQGPEFLTYFQNEAQLEKSRLLSDRFSAERPKGSFSTLEIQRTEQGDSAMYLCASSGPLAGAGETQYFGPGTRLLVL.

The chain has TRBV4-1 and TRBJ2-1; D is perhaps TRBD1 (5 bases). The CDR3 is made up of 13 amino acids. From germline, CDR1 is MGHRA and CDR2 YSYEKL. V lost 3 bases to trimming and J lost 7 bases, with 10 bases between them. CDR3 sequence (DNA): TGCGCCAGCAGCCAGTTAAAGGGGAATGAGCAGTTCTTC. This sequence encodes CASSQLKGNEQFF.

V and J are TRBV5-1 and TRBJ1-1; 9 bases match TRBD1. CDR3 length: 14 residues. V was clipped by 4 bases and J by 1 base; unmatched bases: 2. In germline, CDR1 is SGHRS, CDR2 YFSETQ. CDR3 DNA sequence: TGCGCCAGCAGCGGGACAGGGAGGAACACTGAAGCTTTCTTT. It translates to CASSGTGRNTEAFF.

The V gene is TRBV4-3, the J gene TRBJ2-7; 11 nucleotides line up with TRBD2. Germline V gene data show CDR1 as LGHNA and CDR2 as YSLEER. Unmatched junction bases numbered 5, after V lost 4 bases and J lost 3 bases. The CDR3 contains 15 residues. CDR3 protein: CASSRSLAGDYEQYF. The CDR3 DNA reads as TGCGCCAGCAGCCGGTCACTAGCGGGGGACTACGAGCAGTACTTC.

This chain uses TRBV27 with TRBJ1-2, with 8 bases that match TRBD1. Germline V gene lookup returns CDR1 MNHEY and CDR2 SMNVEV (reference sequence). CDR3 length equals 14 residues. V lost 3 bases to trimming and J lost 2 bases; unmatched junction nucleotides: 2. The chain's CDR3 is CASSFGQGNYGYTF. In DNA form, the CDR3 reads TGTGCCAGCAGTTTCGGACAGGGCAACTATGGCTACACCTTC.

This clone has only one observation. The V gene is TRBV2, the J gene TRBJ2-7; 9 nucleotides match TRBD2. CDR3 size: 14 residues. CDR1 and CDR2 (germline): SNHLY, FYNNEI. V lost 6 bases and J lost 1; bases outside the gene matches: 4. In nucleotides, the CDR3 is TGTGCCAGCAGAACTAGCGGGCCTTCCTACGAGCAGTACTTC. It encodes CASRTSGPSYEQYF.

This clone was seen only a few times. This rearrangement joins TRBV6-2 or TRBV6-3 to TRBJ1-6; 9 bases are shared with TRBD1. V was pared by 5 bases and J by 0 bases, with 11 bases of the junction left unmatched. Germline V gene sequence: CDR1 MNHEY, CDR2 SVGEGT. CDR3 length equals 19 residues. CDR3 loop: CASSPSPGQGYSYNSPLHF. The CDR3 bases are TGTGCCAGCAGTCCAAGCCCGGGACAGGGCTACTCCTATAATTCACCCCTCCACTTT.